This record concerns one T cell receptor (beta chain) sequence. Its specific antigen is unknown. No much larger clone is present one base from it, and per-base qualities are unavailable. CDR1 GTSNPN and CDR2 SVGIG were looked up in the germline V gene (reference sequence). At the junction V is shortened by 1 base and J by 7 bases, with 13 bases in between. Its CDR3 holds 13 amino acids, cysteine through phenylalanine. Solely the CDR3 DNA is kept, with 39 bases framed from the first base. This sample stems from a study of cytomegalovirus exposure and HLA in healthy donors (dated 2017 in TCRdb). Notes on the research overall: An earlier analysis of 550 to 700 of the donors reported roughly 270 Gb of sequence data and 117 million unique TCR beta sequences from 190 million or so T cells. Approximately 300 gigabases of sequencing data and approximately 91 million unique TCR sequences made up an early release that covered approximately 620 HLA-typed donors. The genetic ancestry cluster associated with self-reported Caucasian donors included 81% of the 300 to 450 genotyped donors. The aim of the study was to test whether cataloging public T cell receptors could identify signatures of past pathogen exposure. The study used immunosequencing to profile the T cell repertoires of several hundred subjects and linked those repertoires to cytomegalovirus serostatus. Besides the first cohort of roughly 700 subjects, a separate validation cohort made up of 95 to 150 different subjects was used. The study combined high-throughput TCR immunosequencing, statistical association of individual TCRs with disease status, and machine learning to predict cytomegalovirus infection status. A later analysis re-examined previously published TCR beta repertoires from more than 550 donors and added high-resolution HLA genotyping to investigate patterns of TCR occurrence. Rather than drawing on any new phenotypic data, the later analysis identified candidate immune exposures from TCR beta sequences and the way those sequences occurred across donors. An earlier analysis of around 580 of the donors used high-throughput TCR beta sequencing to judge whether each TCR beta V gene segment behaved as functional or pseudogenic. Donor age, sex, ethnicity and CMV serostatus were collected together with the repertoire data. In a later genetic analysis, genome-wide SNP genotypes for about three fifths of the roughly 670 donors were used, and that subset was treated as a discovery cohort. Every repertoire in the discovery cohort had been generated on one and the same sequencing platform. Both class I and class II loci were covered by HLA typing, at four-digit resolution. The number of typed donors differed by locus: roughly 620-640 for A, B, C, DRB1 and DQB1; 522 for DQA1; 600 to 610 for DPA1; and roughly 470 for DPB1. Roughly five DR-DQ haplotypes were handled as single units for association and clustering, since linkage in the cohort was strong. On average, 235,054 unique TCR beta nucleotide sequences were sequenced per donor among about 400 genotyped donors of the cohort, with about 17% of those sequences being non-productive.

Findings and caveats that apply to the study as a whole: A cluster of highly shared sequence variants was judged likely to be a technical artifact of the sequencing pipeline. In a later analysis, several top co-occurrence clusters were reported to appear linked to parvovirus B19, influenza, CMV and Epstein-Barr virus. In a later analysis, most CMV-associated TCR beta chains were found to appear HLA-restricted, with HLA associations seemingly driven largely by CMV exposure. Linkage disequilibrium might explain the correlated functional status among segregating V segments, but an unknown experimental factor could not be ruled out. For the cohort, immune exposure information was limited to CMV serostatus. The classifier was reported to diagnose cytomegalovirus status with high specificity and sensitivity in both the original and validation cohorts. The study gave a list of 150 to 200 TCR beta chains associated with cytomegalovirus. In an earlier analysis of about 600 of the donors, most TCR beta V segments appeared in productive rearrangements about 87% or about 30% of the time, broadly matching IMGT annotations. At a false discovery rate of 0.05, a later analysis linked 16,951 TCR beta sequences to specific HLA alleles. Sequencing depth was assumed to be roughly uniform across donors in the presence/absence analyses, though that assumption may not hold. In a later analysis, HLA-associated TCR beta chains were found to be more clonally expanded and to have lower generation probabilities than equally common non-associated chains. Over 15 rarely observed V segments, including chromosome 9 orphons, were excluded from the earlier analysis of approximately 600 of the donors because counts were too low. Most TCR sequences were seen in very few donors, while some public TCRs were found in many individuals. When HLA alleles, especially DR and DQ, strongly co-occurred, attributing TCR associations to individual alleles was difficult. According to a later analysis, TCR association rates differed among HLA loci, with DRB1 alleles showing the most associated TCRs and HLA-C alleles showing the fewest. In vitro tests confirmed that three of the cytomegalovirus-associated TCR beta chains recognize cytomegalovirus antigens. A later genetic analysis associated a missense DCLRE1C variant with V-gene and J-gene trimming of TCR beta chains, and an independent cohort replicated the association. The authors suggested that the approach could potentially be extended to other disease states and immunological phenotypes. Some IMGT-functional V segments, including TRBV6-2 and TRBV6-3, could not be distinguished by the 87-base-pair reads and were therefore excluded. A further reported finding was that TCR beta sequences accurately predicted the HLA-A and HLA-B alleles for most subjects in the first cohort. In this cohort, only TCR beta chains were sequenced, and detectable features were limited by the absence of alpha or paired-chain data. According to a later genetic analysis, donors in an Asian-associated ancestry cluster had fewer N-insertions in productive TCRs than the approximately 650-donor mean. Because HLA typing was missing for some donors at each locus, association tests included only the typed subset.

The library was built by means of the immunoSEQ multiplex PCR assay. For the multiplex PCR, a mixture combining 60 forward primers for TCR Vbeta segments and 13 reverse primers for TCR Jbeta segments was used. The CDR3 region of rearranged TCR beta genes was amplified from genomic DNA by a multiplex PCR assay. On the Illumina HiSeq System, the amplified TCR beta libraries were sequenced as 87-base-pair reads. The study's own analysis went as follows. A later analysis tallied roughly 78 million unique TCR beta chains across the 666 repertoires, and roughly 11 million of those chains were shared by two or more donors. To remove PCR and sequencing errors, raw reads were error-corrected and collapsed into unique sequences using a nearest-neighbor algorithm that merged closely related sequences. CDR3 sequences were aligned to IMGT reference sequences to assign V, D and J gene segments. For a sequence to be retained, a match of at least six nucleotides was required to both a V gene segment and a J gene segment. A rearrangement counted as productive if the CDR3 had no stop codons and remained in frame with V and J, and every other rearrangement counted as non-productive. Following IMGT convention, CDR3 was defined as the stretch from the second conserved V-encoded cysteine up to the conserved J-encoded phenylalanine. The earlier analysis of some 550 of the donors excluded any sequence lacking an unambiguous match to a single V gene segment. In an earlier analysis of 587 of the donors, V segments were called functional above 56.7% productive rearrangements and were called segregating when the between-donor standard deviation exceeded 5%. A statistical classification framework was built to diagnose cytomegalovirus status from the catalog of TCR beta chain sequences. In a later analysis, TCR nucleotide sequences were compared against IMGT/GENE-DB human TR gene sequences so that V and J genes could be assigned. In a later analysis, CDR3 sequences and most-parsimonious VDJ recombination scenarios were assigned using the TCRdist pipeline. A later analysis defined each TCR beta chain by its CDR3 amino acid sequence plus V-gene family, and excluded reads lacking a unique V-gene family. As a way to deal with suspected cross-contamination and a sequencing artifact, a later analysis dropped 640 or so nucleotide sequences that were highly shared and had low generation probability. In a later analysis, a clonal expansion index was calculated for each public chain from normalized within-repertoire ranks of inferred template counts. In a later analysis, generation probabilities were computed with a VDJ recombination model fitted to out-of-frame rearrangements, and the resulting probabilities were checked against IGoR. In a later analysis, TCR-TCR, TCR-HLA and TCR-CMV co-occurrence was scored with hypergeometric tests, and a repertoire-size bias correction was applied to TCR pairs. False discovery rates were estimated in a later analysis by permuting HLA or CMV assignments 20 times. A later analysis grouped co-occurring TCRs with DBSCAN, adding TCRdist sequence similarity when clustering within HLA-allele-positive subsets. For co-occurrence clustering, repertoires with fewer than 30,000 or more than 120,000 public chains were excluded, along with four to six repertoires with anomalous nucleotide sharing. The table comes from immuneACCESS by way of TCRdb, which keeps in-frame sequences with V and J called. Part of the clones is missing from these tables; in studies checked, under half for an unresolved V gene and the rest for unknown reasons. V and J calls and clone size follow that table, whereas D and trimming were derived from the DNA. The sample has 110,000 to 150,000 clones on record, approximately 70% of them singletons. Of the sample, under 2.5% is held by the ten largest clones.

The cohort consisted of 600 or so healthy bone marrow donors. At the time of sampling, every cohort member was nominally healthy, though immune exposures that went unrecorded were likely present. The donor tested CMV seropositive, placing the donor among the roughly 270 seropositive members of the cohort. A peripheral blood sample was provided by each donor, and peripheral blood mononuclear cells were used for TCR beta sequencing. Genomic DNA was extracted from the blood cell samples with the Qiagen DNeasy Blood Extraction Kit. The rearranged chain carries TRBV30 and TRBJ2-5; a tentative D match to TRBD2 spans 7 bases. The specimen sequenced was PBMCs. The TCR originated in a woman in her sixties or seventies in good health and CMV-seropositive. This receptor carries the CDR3 CAWSAVGGGTQYF. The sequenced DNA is TGTGCCTGGAGTGCGGTGGGAGGGGGGACCCAGTACTTC.